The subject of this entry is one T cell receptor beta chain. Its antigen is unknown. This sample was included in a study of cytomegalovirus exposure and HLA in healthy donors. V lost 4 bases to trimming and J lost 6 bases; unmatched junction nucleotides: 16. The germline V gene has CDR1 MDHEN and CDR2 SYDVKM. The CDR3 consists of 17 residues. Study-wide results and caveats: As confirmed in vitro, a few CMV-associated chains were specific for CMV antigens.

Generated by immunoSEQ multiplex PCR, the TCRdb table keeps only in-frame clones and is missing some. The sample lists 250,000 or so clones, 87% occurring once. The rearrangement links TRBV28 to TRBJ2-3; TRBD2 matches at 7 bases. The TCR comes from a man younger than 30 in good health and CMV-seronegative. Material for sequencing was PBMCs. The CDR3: CASSSSGLESRWDTQYF. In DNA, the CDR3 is TGTGCCAGCAGTTCCTCCGGACTAGAGTCTAGGTGGGATACGCAGTATTTT. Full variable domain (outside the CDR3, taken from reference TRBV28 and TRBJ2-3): DVKVTQSSRYLVKRTGEKVFLECVQDMDHENMFWYRQDPGLGLRLIYFSYDVKMKEKGDIPEGYSVSREKKERFSLILESASTNQTSMYLCASSSSGLESRWDTQYFGPGTRLTVL.